Listed below are T cell receptor beta chains from one sample, sequenced in a study of CD4 T cells in relation to SARS-CoV-2 and coronaviruses. This table comes from immunoSEQ multiplex PCR, and its TCRdb copy is limited to in-frame clones, with some not included. This sample has 24,000 or so clones; about 80% occur once, and the top ten carry more than 11%. No cognate antigen is known for these TCRs. Sequencing used CD4+ T cells from PBMCs, cultured in vitro. The receptors originated from a human donor in good health. Both conserved end residues are part of each CDR3. D genes are given only for firm matches. Not every row has a clone size; where given, it reads once, few, many or a size class.

d_call clone_size j_call v_call cdr3_nt cdr3_aa
. . TRBJ1-2 TRBV30 TGTGCCTGGAGTACCCCCGGGACACGGCAGGGCTATGGCTACACCTTC CAWSTPGTRQGYGYTF
. . TRBJ2-7 TRBV2 TGTGCCAGTCGGGAGGGACAGGGTGGAGAGCAGTACTTC CASREGQGGEQYF
. . TRBJ1-6 TRBV6-5 TGTGCCAGCAGCCCGCAAGATAATTCACCCCTCCACTTT CASSPQDNSPLHF
. . TRBJ2-7 TRBV3-1/TRBV3-2 TGTGCCAGCAGCCCGACCAGGGGTTCCTACGAGCAGTACTTC CASSPTRGSYEQYF
. . TRBJ2-2 TRBV18 TGTGCCAGCTCACCACTCCCCGACAGAAACACCGGGGAGCTGTTTTTT CASSPLPDRNTGELFF
. . TRBJ1-5 TRBV19 TGTGCCAGTTGGGAATCACAGGGATATAGCAATCAGCCCCAGCATTTT CASWESQGYSNQPQHF
. . TRBJ2-3 TRBV14 TGTGCCAGCAGCCCTTCCCCGGATACGCAGTATTTT CASSPSPDTQYF
. . TRBJ1-5 TRBV24-1 TGTGCCACCAGTGATACATGGGATCAGCCCCAGCATTTT CATSDTWDQPQHF
. . TRBJ1-3 TRBV28 TGTGCCAGCCGAAAGGGGGGGTTTGGAGTTGGCTCTGGAAACACCATATATTTT CASRKGGFGVGSGNTIYF
TRBD2 . TRBJ2-2 TRBV5-1 TGCGCCAGCAGCTTGGGGACTAGCGGGAGCGAGCTGTTTTTT CASSLGTSGSELFF
. . TRBJ2-2 TRBV25-1 TGTGCCAGCAGTACCCAGGGCTCCGGGGAGCTGTTTTTT CASSTQGSGELFF
. few TRBJ1-2 TRBV27 TGTGCCAGCAGTAGTGAGGGGCGCTATGGCTACACCTTC CASSSEGRYGYTF
TRBD2 . TRBJ2-5 TRBV19 TGTGCCAGTAGTAAAGGGAGCCTAGCGGGAGAACGCCTCCAAGAGACCCAGTACTTC CASSKGSLAGERLQETQYF
TRBD2 . TRBJ2-1 TRBV15 TGTGCCACCAGCAGAGATATGTTAGCGGGAGGATCCTACAATGAGCAGTTCTTC CATSRDMLAGGSYNEQFF
. . TRBJ2-3 TRBV4-1 TGCGCCAGCAGCCAAGATAGCAGGGGTGGGACAGATACGCAGTATTTT CASSQDSRGGTDTQYF
TRBD1 . TRBJ2-7 TRBV6-5 TGTGCCAGCAGTTATCCAGGGGGCGGGACCTACGAGCAGTACTTC CASSYPGGGTYEQYF
. . TRBJ2-3 TRBV10-3 TGTGCCATCAGATCACTAGCTAGCACAGATACGCAGTATTTT CAIRSLASTDTQYF
. . TRBJ2-3 TRBV25-1 TGTGCCAGCAGTGAACCTAAGGTGTCCTTTACAGATACGCAGTATTTT CASSEPKVSFTDTQYF
TRBD1 . TRBJ1-2 TRBV28 TGTGCCAGCAGGTCACAGGGGGGTTACTATGGCTACACCTTC CASRSQGGYYGYTF
. . TRBJ2-3 TRBV5-4 TGTGCCAGCAGCCCCCGGGGCGCAGATACGCAGTATTTT CASSPRGADTQYF
. . TRBJ1-1 TRBV20-1 TGCAGTGCTAGAGACCGGCAGGGGGCTTTCTTT CSARDRQGAFF
. . TRBJ2-7 TRBV2 TGTGCCAGCAGTTGGACAGTCGAGCAGTACTTC CASSWTVEQYF
TRBD1 few TRBJ1-3 TRBV10-2 TGCGCCAGCACCGGGACAGAAGGCTCTGGAAACACCATATATTTT CASTGTEGSGNTIYF
TRBD2 . TRBJ2-5 TRBV5-1 TGCGCCAGCTCAAGGGGTACTAGCGGCTTTCAAGAGACCCAGTACTTC CASSRGTSGFQETQYF
. . TRBJ2-6 TRBV19 TGTGCCAGTAGAAAAAGCTCAGGGCACTCTGGGGCCAACGTCCTGACTTTC CASRKSSGHSGANVLTF
TRBD1 . TRBJ1-6 TRBV7-9 TGTGCCAGCAGCCCAACACCGGGACAGGGGAATTCACCCCTCCACTTT CASSPTPGQGNSPLHF
TRBD2 . TRBJ2-1 TRBV3-1/TRBV3-2 TGTGCCAGCAGCCAACCGACTAGCGGGAGTGATGAGCAGTTCTTC CASSQPTSGSDEQFF
. . TRBJ2-5 TRBV9 TGTGCCAGCAGCCACCCTTTTCAAGAGACCCAGTACTTC CASSHPFQETQYF
TRBD2 . TRBJ2-7 TRBV2 TGTGCCAGCACTACAGGACTAGCGGGATCGCAGCAGTACTTC CASTTGLAGSQQYF
. . TRBJ1-3 TRBV28 TGTGCCAGCAGTTTTGCTGGGGCAGGACGCTCTGGAAACACCATATATTTT CASSFAGAGRSGNTIYF
. . TRBJ1-2 TRBV19 TGTGCCAGTAGTATAGACTTACCTGCCCCACCGGAGGGCGGCTACACCTTC CASSIDLPAPPEGGYTF
. few TRBJ1-4 TRBV6-5 TGTGCCAGCAGTTACTCGGTTAATGAAAAACTGTTTTTT CASSYSVNEKLFF
. . TRBJ1-4 TRBV2 TGTGCCAGCATCCCCCCCTCGGGGGCGTCTAATGAAAAACTGTTTTTT CASIPPSGASNEKLFF
TRBD2 . TRBJ2-5 TRBV7-2 TGTGCCAGCAGCTTGGGACTAGCGGGAGCAGAGACCCAGTACTTC CASSLGLAGAETQYF
. . TRBJ1-6 TRBV3-1/TRBV3-2 TGTGCCAGCAGCCAAGAAGGGGCGGGCTGGACACCCCTCCACTTT CASSQEGAGWTPLHF
. . TRBJ1-1 TRBV29-1 TGCAGCGTCCTCGGCCTGAACACTGAAGCTTTCTTT CSVLGLNTEAFF
. . TRBJ1-4 TRBV7-5 TGTGCCAGAAGCTTAACCCCTCGCCCTTACAGGGGGTGGAATGAAAAACTGTTTTTT CARSLTPRPYRGWNEKLFF
TRBD1 . TRBJ2-7 TRBV11-2 TGTGCCAGCAGCACGACAGGGCTCCACGAGCAGTACTTC CASSTTGLHEQYF
TRBD2 . TRBJ2-1 TRBV5-1 TGCGCCAGCAGCTTGGATCCTAGCGGGAGTTTCGGGGAGCAGTTCTTC CASSLDPSGSFGEQFF
. . TRBJ2-4 TRBV19 TGTGCCAGTAGTGGCCGGGCCTCAGCCAAAAACATTCAGTACTTC CASSGRASAKNIQYF
. . TRBJ2-1 TRBV10-3 TGTGCCATCAGATCTAGGGACCGCAATGAGCAGTTCTTC CAIRSRDRNEQFF
. . TRBJ2-1 TRBV14 TGTGCCAGCAGCCAACTTATCGGCAGGGAGCAGTTCTTC CASSQLIGREQFF
. . TRBJ2-1 TRBV4-2 TGTGCCAGCAGCCAAGATCGCAGAGGTAGCCTAATGTGGAGTCGGAATGAGCAGTTCTTC CASSQDRRGSLMWSRNEQFF
. . TRBJ1-5 TRBV6-5 TGTGCCAGCAGTCCCGGGGGGGGCAATCAGCCCCAGCATTTT CASSPGGGNQPQHF
. . TRBJ2-7 TRBV4-2 TGTGCCAGCAGCCAAGAGGGCAGCTACGAGCAGTACTTC CASSQEGSYEQYF
. . TRBJ1-2 TRBV12-1 TGTGCCAGCAGCTCCGGGTCTTTAGAAGGCGGCTACACCTTC CASSSGSLEGGYTF
. . TRBJ2-7 TRBV5-1 TGCGCCAGCAGCTTGGTCAGCCCCCCTCTTTCCTACGAGCAGTACTTC CASSLVSPPLSYEQYF
. . TRBJ1-5 TRBV30 TGTGCCTGGAGCCCCGGAGACAGTGTAGGACAGCCCCAGCATTTT CAWSPGDSVGQPQHF
. . TRBJ2-3 TRBV5-1 TGCGCCAGCAGTCCATCTGCGGCCACAGATACGCAGTATTTT CASSPSAATDTQYF
. . TRBJ1-4 TRBV3-1/TRBV3-2 TGTGCCAGCAGCGCTGGGGGCGGGAAAACTAATGAAAAACTGTTTTTT CASSAGGGKTNEKLFF
. . TRBJ2-1 TRBV6-2/TRBV6-3 TGTGCCAGCAGTTACTCACTGGAGCCACCATACAATGAGCAGTTCTTC CASSYSLEPPYNEQFF
. . TRBJ2-1 TRBV11-3 TGTGCCAGCAGCTTAGGGGCGCCGGGCTCCTACAATGAGCAGTTCTTC CASSLGAPGSYNEQFF
. . TRBJ2-4 TRBV5-1 TGCGCCAGCAGCCGGAAGGACGGAGCCAAAAACATTCAGTACTTC CASSRKDGAKNIQYF
TRBD1 few TRBJ1-2 TRBV2 TGTGCCAGCAGTTCGACAGGGGATGGCTACACCTTC CASSSTGDGYTF
. . TRBJ2-5 TRBV29-1 TGCAGCGTCGCACGGGCTCTGACAGGAGCCGAGACCCAGTACTTC CSVARALTGAETQYF